The 3 T cell receptor beta chains listed next were all sequenced from one sample in a study of blood T cells in healthy people across ages. Next came a second PCR, run for roughly 6 to 11 cycles, which used a sample-barcoded 5' primer along with a J-beta primer mix. TCRdb passed the 5' RACE reads through MiXCR, listing each CDR3 protein once. The data hold 1.5 million or so distinct CDR3 sequences, with around 39% observed a single time. The sequencing sample was made of blood. Receptor source: a woman in her late teens or twenties in good health.

Worth noting for this clonotype: Compared with germline, one end of the junction differs, possibly owing to a read error. V gene TRBV6-6 combines with J gene TRBJ1-2; D not certain. CDR1 MNHNY and CDR2 SVGAGI come from the germline V gene (reference sequence). This CDR3 has 13 amino acids. The CDR3 sequence: CASSDSTNYGHTF. The CDR3, as DNA: TGTGCCAGCAGCGACTCCACTAACTATGGCCACACCTTC.

As regards this clonotype: The junction departs from the called germline gene at one end, perhaps through a read error. CDR3 sequence: CANSPRSTASSGANVLTF. Written as DNA, the CDR3 is TGTGCCAACAGTCCACGATCGACAGCCAGCTCTGGGGCCAACGTCCTGACTTTC. This chain uses TRBV10-3 with TRBJ2-6; tentative D call: TRBD1 (5 bases). There are 18 residues in the CDR3. Germline lookup yields CDR1 ENHRY and CDR2 SYGVKD.

The chain links TRBV20-1 to TRBJ1-1, with D perhaps TRBD1 (6 bases). The length of the CDR3 is 16 residues. Germline loops: CDR1 DFQATT, CDR2 SNEGSKA (reference sequence). Trimming took 2 bases from V and 3 from J, leaving 19 bases between them. Here the CDR3 reads CSARPARTVLDTEAFF. In DNA, the CDR3 is TGCAGTGCTAGACCCGCGCGGACAGTCTTGGACACTGAAGCTTTCTTT.